This T cell receptor beta chain was captured in a study of blood T cell repertoires in COVID-19. The CDR3 length is 14 residues. Germline loops: CDR1 MNHEY, CDR2 SVGAGI. The germline V and J ends were trimmed by 6 bases and 1 base, with 12 bases remaining between them. Generated by immunoSEQ multiplex PCR, the TCRdb table keeps only in-frame clones and is missing some. The repertoire includes 45,000 to 60,000 clones, around 80% of them detected once, and 8.2% sits in the top ten. Sequencing used peripheral blood. The rearrangement links TRBV6-5 to TRBJ1-1, with D uncertain. The sequence came from a woman older than 75 with acute or convalescent COVID-19. CDR3 nucleotide sequence: TGTGCCAGCAGACCCGAAGCGGCGAACACTGAAGCTTTCTTT. It translates to CASRPEAANTEAFF.